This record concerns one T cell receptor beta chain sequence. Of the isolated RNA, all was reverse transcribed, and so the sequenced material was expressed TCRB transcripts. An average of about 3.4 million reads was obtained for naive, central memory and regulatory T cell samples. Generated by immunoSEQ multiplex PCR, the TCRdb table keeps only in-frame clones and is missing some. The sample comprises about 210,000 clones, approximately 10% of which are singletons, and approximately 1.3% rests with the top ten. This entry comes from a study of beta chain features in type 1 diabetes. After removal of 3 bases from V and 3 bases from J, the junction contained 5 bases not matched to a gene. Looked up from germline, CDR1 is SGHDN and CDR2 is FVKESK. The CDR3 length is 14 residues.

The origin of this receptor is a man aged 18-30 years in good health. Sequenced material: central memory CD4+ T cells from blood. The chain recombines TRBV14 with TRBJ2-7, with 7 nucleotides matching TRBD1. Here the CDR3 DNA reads TGTGCCAGCAGCCAGCCGGGACAGTACTACGAGCAGTACTTC. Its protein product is CASSQPGQYYEQYF.